This T cell receptor (beta chain) was captured in a study of tumor-infiltrating lymphocytes in oesophageal squamous cell carcinoma. From germline, CDR1 is MNHEY and CDR2 SMNVEV (reference sequence). Trimming removed 3 bases at V and 5 bases at J, with 10 bases between. This CDR3 contains 13 residues. This clonotype appeared many times. TCRdb analysed the PCR reads with MiXCR anew, one entry per CDR3 protein. The sample gives 23,000 or so distinct CDR3 sequences, around a third of which show up once; about 20% is in the top ten. This sequence was found in a female donor with esophageal squamous cell carcinoma. This sequence joins TRBV27 and TRBJ1-2, with D possibly being TRBD1 (6 bases). Sequencing was done on a sample of esophageal tumor tissue. CDR3 sequence reads: CASSLGQGYGYTF. In nucleotides, the CDR3 is TGTGCCAGCAGTTTGGGACAAGGTTATGGCTACACCTTC.